This entry lists 15 T cell receptor beta chains sequenced from one sample in a study of shared clonotypes between healthy human individuals. Sequencing was performed with immunoSEQ multiplex PCR; in TCRdb, only in-frame clones are kept and a portion is missing. The sample comprises over 1.4 million clones, roughly 95% of which are singletons, and 0.95% to 1.5% rests with the top ten. Sequencing was performed on naive CD4+ T cells sorted from blood. Noted subset: CD45RA+ positively selected. The source is a man between 25 and 39 years old in good health.

The chain uses TRBV28 and TRBJ2-7; tentatively, D is TRBD1 (7 bases). Trimming stripped 6 bases from V and 5 bases from J, with 17 bases between. This CDR3 region has 14 residues. In germline, CDR1 is MDHEN, CDR2 SYDVKM. The chain's CDR3 is CASRPQGGPDEQYF. In nucleotides, the CDR3 is TGTGCCAGCAGGCCCCAGGGGGGACCGGACGAGCAGTACTTC.

The V gene is TRBV5-5, the J gene TRBJ2-2, with TRBD1 identical over 10 bases. Trimming took 3 bases from V and 4 from J; bases not matched to a gene: 3. This CDR3 region has 15 residues. Germline V gene sequence: CDR1 SGHKS, CDR2 YYEKEE (reference sequence). The DNA of the CDR3 is TGTGCCAGCAGCTCACGGACAGGGGGCACCGGGGAGCTGTTTTTT. Translated: CASSSRTGGTGELFF.

V gene TRBV2 combines with J gene TRBJ2-5; no firm D call. Germline V CDR1 and CDR2: SNHLY, FYNNEI. The length of the CDR3 is 11 residues. Trimming cost V 5 bases and J 4 bases, with 5 bases left between them. CDR3 DNA: TGTGCCAGCAGTTTCGGAGAGACCCAGTACTTC. Translated: CASSFGETQYF.

V usage is TRBV7-8 and J usage is TRBJ2-7; no definite D call. The germline V gene encodes CDR1 SGHVS and CDR2 FQNEAQ. The CDR3 length is 13 residues. Deletions cut 1 base from V and 3 bases from J, with 7 bases between. The CDR3 nucleotides read TGTGCCAGCAGCTTAGAAAGGGTCTACGAGCAGTACTTC. Its translation: CASSLERVYEQYF.

The V and J genes are TRBV4-2 and TRBJ2-5, with 13 bases lining up with TRBD2. Germline V lookup: CDR1 LGHNA, CDR2 YNFKEQ. This CDR3 region has 18 residues. J gave up 4 bases and V 1 base, and 9 bases lay outside the gene matches. As DNA, the CDR3 is TGTGCCAGCAGCCAAGGTGGAACCGGGACTAGCGGGACAGAGACCCAGTACTTC. This sequence encodes CASSQGGTGTSGTETQYF.

This clone is a singleton in its sample. The chain is built from TRBV5-1 and TRBJ1-1, with 11 bases aligning to TRBD1. The junction had 3 bases not matched to a gene; V was cut back by 1 base and J by 4 bases. There are 15 residues in the CDR3. CDR1 and CDR2 (germline): SGHRS, YFSETQ. In DNA, the CDR3 is TGCGCCAGCAGCTTGCTGGGACAGGGGGGCACTGAAGCTTTCTTT. This codes for CASSLLGQGGTEAFF.

V gene TRBV18 combines with J gene TRBJ2-3, with D tentatively TRBD2 (6 bases). The V and J ends lost 1 base and 4 bases respectively, with 21 bases between them. CDR3 size: 18 residues. CDR1 is KGHSH, CDR2 LQKENI, per germline. This CDR3 reads CASSPLGLRGFVADTQYF. CDR3 nucleotides: TGTGCCAGCTCACCACTGGGCCTCCGGGGGTTCGTGGCAGATACGCAGTATTTT.

V gene TRBV6-5 combines with J gene TRBJ2-2; 7 bases fit TRBD1. Germline V gives CDR1 MNHEY, CDR2 SVGAGI. Trimming at V came to 2 bases and at J to 0 bases, leaving 0 bases not matched to a gene. This CDR3 contains 15 residues. The CDR3 region has the DNA TGTGCCAGCAGTTACACAGGGGCGAACACCGGGGAGCTGTTTTTT. Residues: CASSYTGANTGELFF.

V gene TRBV29-1 combines with J gene TRBJ2-7, with D tentatively TRBD1 (6 bases). The germline gives CDR1 SQVTM, CDR2 ANQGSEA. The CDR3 covers 14 residues. Trimming removed 5 bases from V and 9 bases from J, with 23 bases in between. CDR3 amino acids: CSVLGRGTTFVQYF. The CDR3 DNA reads as TGCAGCGTTCTCGGCAGGGGCACTACGTTTGTGCAGTACTTC.

The chain has TRBV5-1 and TRBJ1-4; no firm D call. The CDR3 is made up of 16 amino acids. Germline V gene data show CDR1 as SGHRS and CDR2 as YFSETQ. V lost 1 base and J 4 bases, leaving 14 bases between the germline ends. The CDR3 reads CASSLFGWAVNEKLFF. The CDR3 DNA sequence: TGCGCCAGCAGCTTGTTCGGCTGGGCCGTTAATGAAAAACTGTTTTTT.

The CDR3 bases are TGTGCCAGCTGGGCCGGACTCAGCTCCTACGAGCAGTACTTC. Encoded protein: CASWAGLSSYEQYF. This rearrangement joins TRBV5-5 to TRBJ2-7; D may be TRBD2 (5 bases). In germline, CDR1 is SGHKS, CDR2 YYEKEE (reference sequence). The CDR3 consists of 14 residues. Trimming took 7 bases from V and 0 from J, leaving 14 bases between them.

V and J are TRBV20-1 and TRBJ2-3; D unclear. CDR3 length equals 11 residues. CDR1 and CDR2 from the germline V gene are DFQATT and SNEGSKA (reference sequence). Trimming removed 5 bases at V and 6 bases at J, with 9 bases between. DNA of the CDR3: TGCAGTGCTGGCGGTAGCGATACGCAGTATTTT. Amino acids: CSAGGSDTQYF.

The chain is built from TRBV19 and TRBJ1-1, with D possibly TRBD1 on 5 matching bases. The ends were cut back, 8 bases at V and 3 bases at J, with 19 bases in the middle. The CDR3 is 15 residues long. The germline CDR1 and CDR2 sequences are LNHDA and SQIVND (reference sequence). The CDR3 DNA is TGTGCCAGTGCCCTCGCCCCGGGACCGCACACTGAAGCTTTCTTT. This codes for CASALAPGPHTEAFF.

V is TRBV19 and J is TRBJ1-1; 8 bases match TRBD1. Germline V gene data show CDR1 as LNHDA and CDR2 as SQIVND (reference sequence). The V gene end was trimmed by 3 bases and the J gene end by 6 bases; junction bases not matched to a gene: 9. The CDR3 runs 15 residues. The CDR3 protein is CASSIVHSGGPEAFF. The DNA of the CDR3 is TGTGCCAGTAGTATTGTTCATTCAGGGGGCCCTGAAGCTTTCTTT. The full variable domain, in which reference TRBV19 and TRBJ1-1 provide the parts outside the CDR3, is DGGITQSPKYLFRKEGQNVTLSCEQNLNHDAMYWYRQDPGQGLRLIYYSQIVNDFQKGDIAEGYSVSREKKESFPLTVTSAQKNPTAFYLCASSIVHSGGPEAFFGQGTRLTVV.

The rearrangement links TRBV7-8 to TRBJ2-2; D is possibly TRBD1 (5 bases). Germline CDR1 is SGHVS and CDR2 is FQNEAQ. This CDR3 comprises 12 residues. The CDR3 sequence: CVAKGRSGELFF. CDR3 in DNA: TGTGTCGCGAAGGGGCGTTCCGGGGAGCTGTTTTTT.